This T cell receptor beta chain was sequenced in a study of blood T cell repertoires in COVID-19 (dated by TCRdb to about 2020). About the investigation overall: The collaborator samples originated in the United States, Italy and Spain and spanned the acute and convalescent phases of COVID-19. The material from the prospective study consisted of cDNA or gDNA derived from T cells, B-cell-depleted T cells, or PBMCs. Subjects who had been exposed to COVID-19, were actively infected with it, or had recovered from it provided the deeply sampled blood TCRbeta repertoires that made up the dataset. A freely available public database, intended as a resource for researchers studying the immune response to SARS-CoV-2, is where the repertoires were released. Samples came from the ongoing ImmuneRACE study (first 160 participants) plus 1,254 subjects from 6 global collaborators. Nearly every sample came with metadata listing a de-identified subject ID, COVID-19 status, age in years and sex. HLA class I and class II types, where available, came from metadata supplied by the sample provider rather than from assay-based typing.

TCRbeta CDR3 regions were amplified from genomic DNA using the immunoSEQ Assay, a bias-controlled multiplex PCR. Concerning the study's data processing: Within the assay, amplification of reference gene primers was used to estimate how many nucleated cells each sample contained. To quantify the absolute abundance of each unique TCRbeta CDR3 rearrangement, sequence reads were collapsed and filtered. For each sample, productive Simpson clonality was calculated as the square root of Simpson's diversity index across productive rearrangements. Drawn from immuneACCESS, this table holds only the in-frame rearrangements with V and J called that TCRdb kept. Clones are partly lost; checked studies trace under half to an unresolved V gene and leave the rest unexplained. V and J calls and clone size are those listed in that table; D and trimming were worked out from the DNA. This sample lists tens of thousands of clones; over 65% were detected once. Of the sample, 13% to 15% is held by the ten largest clones.

Study-wide conclusions, independent of this receptor: The amount of clinical and demographic metadata varied by source and participant and was provided uncurated.

Comment on this clone: Its cognate antigen has yet to be identified. No base quality values were provided; no much bigger clone lies one nucleotide off.

Germline trimming amounts to 11 bases on V and 7 bases on J, with 14 as the count of junction bases outside the gene matches. According to the germline V gene (reference sequence), CDR1 reads LNHNV and CDR2 reads YYDKDF. The CDR3 sequence holds 15 residues, the cysteine and phenylalanine included. Only CDR3 DNA is held: 45 bases, read in frame from base 1. Collaborating institutions collected whole blood in K2EDTA tubes following their own protocols. Collaborator samples were shipped for TCRbeta analysis as frozen whole blood, isolated PBMCs, or DNA extracted from either sample type. The receptor chain draws on TRBV15 and TRBJ1-4; a stretch of 9 junction bases matches TRBD1. Input material: peripheral blood. The sequence came from a woman in her seventies with acute or convalescent COVID-19. CDR3 loop: CAASRDRVSGEKLFF. At the DNA level, the sequence is TGTGCCGCGTCCCGGGACAGGGTATCAGGTGAAAAACTGTTTTTT.